These 9 T cell receptor beta chains were all obtained from the same sample, sequenced in a study of regulatory dendritic cells for organ transplantation. The antigens these receptors bind are not known. CFSE-labeled sorted T cells met regulatory or mature dendritic cells for roughly 5 days. TCRdb's copy holds only in-frame clones and misses some; the assay was immunoSEQ multiplex PCR. In the table there are about 4,200 clones, 60% of which are singletons. Sequenced: memory CD8+ T cells from blood cultured with regulatory dendritic cells. Indicated subset: CD45RO+ memory T cells. The receptors here all came from a human donor in good health.

The chain is built from TRBV6-1 and TRBJ2-1; TRBD1 matches 9 bases. The CDR3 runs 16 residues. Trimming at V came to 2 bases and at J to 8 bases, leaving 10 bases not matched to a gene. Germline assignment: CDR1 MNHNS and CDR2 SASEGT. The CDR3 DNA is TGTGCCAGCAGTGAAAATAGGACAGGGGAGATCGATGAGCAGTTCTTC. Its translation: CASSENRTGEIDEQFF.

The chain carries TRBV11-2 and TRBJ2-3, with D possibly TRBD1 on 8 matching bases. V was clipped by 3 bases and J by 4 bases, with 17 bases between them. This CDR3 has 16 residues. Germline V gene sequence: CDR1 SGHAT, CDR2 FQNNGV. The DNA of the CDR3 is TGTGCCAGCAGCTTGTTGGGAGGGACAGGACCAGATACGCAGTATTTT. Encoded protein: CASSLLGGTGPDTQYF.

The J gene is TRBJ1-1, the V gene TRBV7-9; D is ambiguous. Looked up from germline, CDR1 is SEHNR and CDR2 is FQNEAQ (reference sequence). V was clipped by 1 base and J by 4 bases, with 13 bases between them. The CDR3 has 15 amino acids. The CDR3 coding sequence is TGTGCCAGCAGCTTAGAATCGACTAGAGGCACTGAAGCTTTCTTT. As protein: CASSLESTRGTEAFF. Drawing the rest from reference TRBV7-9 and TRBJ1-1, the complete variable domain is DTGVSQNPRHKITKRGQNVTFRCDPISEHNRLYWYRQTLGQGPEFLTYFQNEAQLEKSRLLSDRFSAERPKGSFSTLEIQRTEQGDSAMYLCASSLESTRGTEAFFGQGTRLTVV.

This chain connects TRBV2 to TRBJ2-2, with a possible D match to TRBD1 (5 bases). Trimming left V 2 bases short and J 3 bases short, with 10 bases between. The CDR3 contains 15 residues. From germline, CDR1 is SNHLY and CDR2 FYNNEI. The CDR3: CASSEHKGDTGELFF. CDR3 DNA sequence: TGTGCCAGCAGTGAACATAAAGGGGACACCGGGGAGCTGTTTTTT.

Only a few counts were recorded for this clone. The chain is built from TRBV5-6 and TRBJ2-4; 7 positions agree with TRBD1. The CDR3 sequence is 16 residues long. Germline lookup yields CDR1 SGHDT and CDR2 YYEEEE. With 2 bases clipped from V and 6 bases from J, the junction kept 11 bases outside the gene matches. As DNA, the CDR3 is TGTGCCAGCAGCTTCGATACAGGGGCGTTGGGAAACATTCAGTACTTC. Translation gives CASSFDTGALGNIQYF. Variable domain in full (rest from reference TRBV5-6 and TRBJ2-4): DAGVTQSPTHLIKTRGQQVTLRCSPKSGHDTVSWYQQALGQGPQFIFQYYEEEERQRGNFPDRFSGHQFPNYSSELNVNALLLGDSALYLCASSFDTGALGNIQYFGAGTRLSVL.

The V and J genes are TRBV5-1 and TRBJ2-1, with 8 bases aligning to TRBD2. The CDR3 is 14 residues long. The V gene end was trimmed by 6 bases and the J gene end by 4 bases; junction bases not matched to a gene: 6. In germline, CDR1 is SGHRS, CDR2 YFSETQ. This CDR3 reads CASTPGGGYNEQFF. CDR3 nucleotides: TGCGCCAGCACTCCCGGGGGGGGATACAATGAGCAGTTCTTC.

The V gene is TRBV5-4, the J gene TRBJ1-6, with D perhaps matching TRBD1 (6 bases). The V and J ends lost 7 bases and 0 bases respectively, with 14 bases between them. Germline V lookup: CDR1 SGHNT, CDR2 YYREEE (reference sequence). The CDR3 covers 16 residues. In DNA, the CDR3 is TGTGCCAGCTGGAACAGGGACACCTCCTATAATTCACCCCTCCACTTT. This sequence encodes CASWNRDTSYNSPLHF.

The chain is built from TRBV27 and TRBJ1-2; possible D gene TRBD1, 5 bases. The CDR3 runs to 16 residues. Looked up from germline, CDR1 is MNHEY and CDR2 is SMNVEV (reference sequence). V was trimmed by 5 bases and J by 5 bases, leaving 21 bases between them. For the CDR3, the DNA is TGTGCCAGCAGTCTACAAGGCACCTATAAGGGGTATGGCTACACCTTC. This gives the protein CASSLQGTYKGYGYTF.

In its sample, this clone was seen a few times. This sequence joins TRBV6-4 and TRBJ2-1; TRBD2 matches 13 bases. Trimming removed 3 bases from V and 5 bases from J; junction bases left unmatched: 1. The CDR3 length is 15 residues. Germline V lookup: CDR1 MRHNA, CDR2 SNTAGT. The CDR3 reads CASSEGTSGDNEQFF. The CDR3 DNA reads TGTGCCAGCAGTGAGGGGACTAGCGGGGACAATGAGCAGTTCTTC.